The sequence of this T cell receptor beta chain was determined in a study of shared clonotypes between healthy human individuals. Findings and caveats of the study: Generation probabilities were higher for clonotypes shared across all four sorted-subset donors than for unshared ones. Clonotype sharing among the donors was expected to vary with sequencing depth.

Cells designated naive CD8 were CD45RO-negative and were positively selected for CCR7, with terminally differentiated effector memory CD45RA+ cells excluded. This CDR3 region has 18 residues. The V segment lost 3 bases and the J segment 4 bases; nucleotides outside the gene matches: 18. Per germline, CDR1 MNHEY and CDR2 SMNVEV (reference sequence). As to this clone: What it binds is not known.

In the original workflow: ImmunoSEQ junction-only sequences lacked quality scores, so their filtering differed. TCRdb's copy holds only in-frame clones and misses some; the assay was immunoSEQ multiplex PCR. That table gives V, J and clone size, and the DNA gave D and trimming. The sample has about 1,800,000 clones; about 94% are singletons. This receptor was taken from a man between 18 and 35 years old in good health. J is TRBJ2-7 and V is TRBV27, with 7 bases matching TRBD2. The sample taken for sequencing was naive CD8+ T cells sorted from blood. This CDR3 reads CASSLVLGGRGMGYEQYF. In DNA form, the CDR3 reads TGTGCCAGCAGTTTGGTGCTGGGAGGGAGAGGTATGGGGTACGAGCAGTACTTC.